This T cell receptor (beta chain) was identified during a study of Graves' ophthalmopathy and Graves' hyperthyroidism. V lost 6 bases, J lost 3 bases, and 8 bases stayed unmatched. CDR1 is MDHEN and CDR2 is SYDVKM in the germline V gene. This CDR3 contains 14 residues. RNA transcripts served as template for amplifying TCR beta CDR3 sequences. A first-round RT-PCR used HTBI primers, followed by a second-round multiplex PCR. TCRdb used MiXCR to reprocess the multiplex PCR reads, holding one entry per CDR3 protein. The data contain some 350,000 distinct CDR3 sequences, approximately 18% of them singletons.

This TCR came from an adult woman with stable Graves' hyperthyroidism. Sequencing was carried out using peripheral blood. This rearrangement joins TRBV28 to TRBJ2-7; 7 bases map to TRBD1. CDR3: CASRPTGVGYEQYF. Written as DNA, the CDR3 is TGTGCCAGCAGACCAACAGGGGTCGGCTACGAGCAGTACTTC.